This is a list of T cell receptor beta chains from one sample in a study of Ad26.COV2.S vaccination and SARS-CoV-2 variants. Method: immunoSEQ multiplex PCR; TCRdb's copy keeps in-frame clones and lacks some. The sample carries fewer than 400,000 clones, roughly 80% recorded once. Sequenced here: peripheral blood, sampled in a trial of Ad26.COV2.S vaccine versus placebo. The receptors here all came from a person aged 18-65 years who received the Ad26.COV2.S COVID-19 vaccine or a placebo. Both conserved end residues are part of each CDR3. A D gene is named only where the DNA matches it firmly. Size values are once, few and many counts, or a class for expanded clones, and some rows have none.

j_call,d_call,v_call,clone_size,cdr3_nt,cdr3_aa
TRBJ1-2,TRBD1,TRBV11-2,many,TGTGCCAGCAGCCTGCATTGGCGGCAGGGGGCTGGCTACACCTTC,CASSLHWRQGAGYTF
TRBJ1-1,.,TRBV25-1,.,TGTGCCAGCAGTGAATTTGAGGGTTGGGCCGAAGCTTTCTTT,CASSEFEGWAEAFF
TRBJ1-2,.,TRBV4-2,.,TGTGCCAGCAGCCAAAGCCCGGCTCAAGCTAACTATGGCTACACCTTC,CASSQSPAQANYGYTF
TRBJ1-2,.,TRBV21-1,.,TGTGCCAGCAGCAAACAGGACAGGGGGGCTAACTATGGCTACACCTTC,CASSKQDRGANYGYTF
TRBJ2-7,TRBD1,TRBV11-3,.,TGTGCCAGCAGCTCACACGTAGCCCCGGGACAGAGTATCTCCTACGAGCAGTACTTC,CASSSHVAPGQSISYEQYF
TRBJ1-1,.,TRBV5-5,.,TGTGCCAGCAGCTTGGCAGGGAACACTGAAGCTTTCTTT,CASSLAGNTEAFF
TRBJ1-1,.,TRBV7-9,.,TGTGCCAGCAGCTTCCCAACTCGGCCAACCACGGACACTGAAGCTTTCTTT,CASSFPTRPTTDTEAFF
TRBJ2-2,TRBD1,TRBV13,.,TGTGCCAGCAGCCCGGACAGGGACCCCGGGGAGCTGTTTTTT,CASSPDRDPGELFF
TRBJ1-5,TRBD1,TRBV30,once,TGTGCCTGGAGTGTACCAGGGACAGGGTGGATCGGTCAGCCCCAGCATTTT,CAWSVPGTGWIGQPQHF
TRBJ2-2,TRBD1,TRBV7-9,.,TGTGCCAGCAGCCCGGGGACAGGCACCGGGGAGCTGTTTTTT,CASSPGTGTGELFF
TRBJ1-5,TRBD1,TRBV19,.,TGTGCCAGTAGTGTCGACAGGGGAGAGATAGATCAGCCCCAGCATTTT,CASSVDRGEIDQPQHF
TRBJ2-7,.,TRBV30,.,TGTGCCTGGGCGAGGGGACTGGCTTACGCCGAGCAGTACTTC,CAWARGLAYAEQYF
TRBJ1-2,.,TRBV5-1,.,TGCGCCAGCAGAAGGGAGGACTATGGCTACACCTTC,CASRREDYGYTF
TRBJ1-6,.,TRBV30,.,TGTGCCTGGAGTGTCCAGGGAGATTCACCCCTCCACTTT,CAWSVQGDSPLHF
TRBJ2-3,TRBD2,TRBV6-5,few,TGTGCCAGCAGCCGTAGCGGGGGGGCTGTAGATACGCAGTATTTT,CASSRSGGAVDTQYF
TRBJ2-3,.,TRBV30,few,TGTGCCTGGGCTCGGGGAGATACGCAGTATTTT,CAWARGDTQYF
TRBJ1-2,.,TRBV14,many,TGTGCCAGCAGCCTTAGACATTCCCCCTCGCGGGGCTACACCTTC,CASSLRHSPSRGYTF
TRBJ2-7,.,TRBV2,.,TGTGCCAGCAGTGGGGCAGGAGGGGCCTACGAGCAGTACTTC,CASSGAGGAYEQYF
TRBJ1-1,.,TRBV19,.,TGTGCCAGTAAAGTAAGGGGGAACACTGAAGCTTTCTTT,CASKVRGNTEAFF
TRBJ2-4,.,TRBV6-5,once,TGTGCCAGCAGGGACAGCACCAAAAACATTCAGTACTTC,CASRDSTKNIQYF
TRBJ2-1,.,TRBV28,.,TGTGCCAGCAGCTCATACAGCGGCGGCTCCTACAATGAGCAGTTCTTC,CASSSYSGGSYNEQFF
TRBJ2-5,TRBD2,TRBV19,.,TGTGCCAGTAGTATAGGGGGTCTAGCGGATCGAAAGACCCAGTACTTC,CASSIGGLADRKTQYF
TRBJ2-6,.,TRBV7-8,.,TGTGCCAGCAGCTTAGTCGGCAGCTTAGTCTCTGGGGCCAACGTCCTGACTTTC,CASSLVGSLVSGANVLTF
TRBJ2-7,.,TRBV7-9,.,TGTGCCAGCAGATCCGGGACGTCCTACGAGCAGTACTTC,CASRSGTSYEQYF
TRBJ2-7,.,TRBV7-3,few,TGTGCCAGCAGCTTAGAGTCAACTTCCGAGCAGTACTTC,CASSLESTSEQYF
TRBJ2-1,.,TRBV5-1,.,TGCGCCAGCAGCTTGGGACAGGATGCGCGGTTCTTC,CASSLGQDARFF
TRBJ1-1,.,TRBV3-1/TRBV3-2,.,TGTGCCAGCAGCCAAGAATGGGGCACTGAAGCTTTCTTT,CASSQEWGTEAFF